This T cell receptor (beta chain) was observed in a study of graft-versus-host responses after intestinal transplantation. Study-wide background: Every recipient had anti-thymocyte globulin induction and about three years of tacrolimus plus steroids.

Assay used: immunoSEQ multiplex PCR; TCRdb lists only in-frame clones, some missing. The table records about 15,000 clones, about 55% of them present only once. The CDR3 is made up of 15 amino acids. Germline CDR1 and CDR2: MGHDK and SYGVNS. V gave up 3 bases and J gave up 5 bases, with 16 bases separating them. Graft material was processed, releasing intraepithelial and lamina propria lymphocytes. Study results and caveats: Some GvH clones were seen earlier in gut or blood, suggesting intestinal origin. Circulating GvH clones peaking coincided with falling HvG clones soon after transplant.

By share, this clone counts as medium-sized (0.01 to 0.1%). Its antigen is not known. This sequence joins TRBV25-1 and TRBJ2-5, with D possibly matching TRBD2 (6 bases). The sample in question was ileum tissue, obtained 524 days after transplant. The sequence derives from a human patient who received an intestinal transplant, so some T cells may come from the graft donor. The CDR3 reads CASSDLVGTLETQYF. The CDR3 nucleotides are TGTGCCAGCAGTGACCTCGTTGGGACTCTGGAGACCCAGTACTTC.